Listed below are T cell receptor beta chains from one sample, sequenced in a study of radiotherapy plus CTLA-4 blockade in lung cancer. Sequencing was performed with immunoSEQ multiplex PCR; in TCRdb, only in-frame clones are kept and a portion is missing. The profile shows about 45,000 clones, roughly 59% of them singletons. The source material was peripheral blood, sampled from a patient treated with radiotherapy plus ipilimumab. The receptors were sampled from a human donor with non-small cell lung cancer who had a partial response to radiotherapy plus ipilimumab. CDR3s include the opening cysteine and the closing phenylalanine or tryptophan. A D gene is named only where the DNA matches it firmly. The size of a clone is reported for some rows only, either as once, few or many, or as a class for expanded clones.

TRBJ2-7,TRBV5-6,NA,NA,TGTGCCAGCAGCTTAAAGACTGTCTACGAGCAGTACTTC,CASSLKTVYEQYF
TRBJ2-7,TRBV5-6,few,TRBD1,TGTGCCGCCTCCCGGTTAGGTTCCGGGACAGCATCCTACGAGCAGTACTTC,CAASRLGSGTASYEQYF
TRBJ2-5,TRBV18,NA,TRBD1,TGTGCCAGCTCACCACCAGGGACAGTCAAAGAGACCCAGTACTTC,CASSPPGTVKETQYF
TRBJ2-4,TRBV2,NA,TRBD2,TGTGCCAGCAAAGCTCGTCTAGCGGGGGACCTAGGGATAGCCAAAAACATTCAGTACTTC,CASKARLAGDLGIAKNIQYF
TRBJ2-1,TRBV5-1,NA,TRBD2,TGCGCCAGCAGCTCCCTCGGCCTTACTAGCGGGAACTACAATGAGCAGTTCTTC,CASSSLGLTSGNYNEQFF
TRBJ2-7,TRBV7-9,few,TRBD1,TGTGCCAGCAGCTTCGACAGGGGGCGGGTGTCCTACGAGCAGTACTTC,CASSFDRGRVSYEQYF
TRBJ2-5,TRBV30,NA,NA,TGTGCCTGGGGTCCCCGAGGGGGCCAAGAGACCCAGTACTTC,CAWGPRGGQETQYF
TRBJ2-2,TRBV9,NA,TRBD1,TGTGCCAGCAGCGCCCGGGACAGCAAGACCGGGGAGCTGTTTTTT,CASSARDSKTGELFF
TRBJ1-1,TRBV25-1,NA,TRBD1,TGTGCCACGTCTACAGGGGGCGGCTTCGCCGAAGCTTTCTTT,CATSTGGGFAEAFF
TRBJ1-1,TRBV10-3,NA,NA,TGTGCCACCTCGACAGGGAACACTGAAGCTTTCTTT,CATSTGNTEAFF
TRBJ2-2,TRBV7-2,NA,TRBD2,TGTGCCAGCAGCTTAGCAGGCGGGGGAGGGACCGGGGAGCTGTTTTTT,CASSLAGGGGTGELFF
TRBJ2-5,TRBV5-1,NA,TRBD2,TGCGCCAGCAGCTCGGCTGGCGGGAGGGCCGGGGAGACCCAGTACTTC,CASSSAGGRAGETQYF
TRBJ1-1,TRBV30,NA,NA,TGTGCCTGGAGTGGACAGATGAACACTGAAGCTTTCTTT,CAWSGQMNTEAFF
TRBJ2-5,TRBV5-4,NA,NA,TGTGCCAGCAGCTTGGGTAGGGGTGAGACCCAGTACTTC,CASSLGRGETQYF
TRBJ1-1,TRBV11-2,NA,NA,TGTGCCAGCAGCCAAGCGGGGCTCGTTTTCTTT,CASSQAGLVFF
TRBJ2-7,TRBV6-6,NA,TRBD1,TGTGCCAGCAGTTTTGGGACAGAGACCTACGAGCAGTACTTC,CASSFGTETYEQYF
TRBJ2-3,TRBV7-9,NA,NA,TGTGCCAGCAGCTTACAGTCAAGCGGAGCCGCGGATACGCAGTATTTT,CASSLQSSGAADTQYF
TRBJ2-5,TRBV5-1,few,TRBD2,TGCGCCAGCAGCGTAAGAACTAGCGGGCCCGAAGAGACCCAGTACTTC,CASSVRTSGPEETQYF
TRBJ2-5,TRBV5-1,NA,TRBD2,TGCGCCAGCAGCTTGGCCCTAGCGGGAGGGTCGGGGTCAGAGACCCAGTACTTC,CASSLALAGGSGSETQYF
TRBJ1-5,TRBV7-3,NA,NA,TGTGCCAGCAGCTTAAGAAGGGAGGAAGGGTCTCAGCCCCAGCATTTT,CASSLRREEGSQPQHF
TRBJ2-1,TRBV7-7,once,TRBD2,TGTGCTAGCAGCCTAACTAGCGGGGGCCAGCATGAGCAGTTCTTC,CASSLTSGGQHEQFF
TRBJ2-7,TRBV11-2,NA,TRBD2,TGTGCCAGCAGCTTATTACCGGGAGGTTCCTACGAGCAGTACTTC,CASSLLPGGSYEQYF
TRBJ2-2,TRBV6-5,NA,NA,TGTGCCAGCAGCCCAGGAACTTGGACCGGGGAGCTGTTTTTT,CASSPGTWTGELFF
TRBJ2-5,TRBV9,NA,TRBD2,TGTGCCAGCAGCGTAAGGGGACTAGGAAACAACCAAGAGACCCAGTACTTC,CASSVRGLGNNQETQYF
TRBJ2-7,TRBV29-1,NA,NA,TGCAGCGTCCTCCTATCCTACGAGCAGTACTTC,CSVLLSYEQYF
TRBJ2-3,TRBV10-2,few,NA,TGCGCCAGCAGTGAGCAACAGGCCTATACGCAGTATTTT,CASSEQQAYTQYF
TRBJ2-3,TRBV30,NA,TRBD2,TGTGCCTGGACCCGGGGAGCGGGAGTCACAGATACGCAGTATTTT,CAWTRGAGVTDTQYF
TRBJ2-2,TRBV4-1,NA,NA,TGCGCCAGCAGCCACCGTGAGGAGGGGGGGGGCACCGGGGAGCTGTTTTTT,CASSHREEGGGTGELFF
TRBJ1-1,TRBV19,NA,TRBD1,TGTGCCAGTAGTATTACGACAGGGGGTAGCACTGAAGCTTTCTTT,CASSITTGGSTEAFF
TRBJ2-7,TRBV10-2,NA,TRBD2,TGCGCCAGCTGTCTAAAGCGGGAGTCCTACGAGCAGTACTTC,CASCLKRESYEQYF
TRBJ1-1,TRBV6-5,NA,NA,TGTGCCAGCAGTTACTGGCCAGATATGAACACTGAAGCTTTCTTT,CASSYWPDMNTEAFF
TRBJ2-3,TRBV6-1,few,TRBD2,TGTGCCAGCAGTGAACGGCTAGCGGGGAGCACAGATACGCAGTATTTT,CASSERLAGSTDTQYF
TRBJ2-1,TRBV5-1,NA,TRBD1,TGCGCCAGCAGCTTGGGACAGGGGTTTGTCGATGAGCAGTTCTTC,CASSLGQGFVDEQFF
TRBJ1-5,TRBV19,NA,NA,TGTGCCAGTAGCTCACCCGGCGGGAGTCAGCCCCAGCATTTT,CASSSPGGSQPQHF
TRBJ2-7,TRBV19,NA,TRBD2,TGTGCCAGTAGAGGTCCAGGGTTGCGGGGGTCCTACGAGCAGTACTTC,CASRGPGLRGSYEQYF
TRBJ2-7,TRBV7-2,many,NA,TGTGCCAGCAGCCCAGGGGGACTGACCCCCTACGAGCAGTACTTC,CASSPGGLTPYEQYF
TRBJ2-1,TRBV9,NA,TRBD2,TGTGCCAGCAGCGTAGGCACTAGCGCGTACAATGAGCAGTTCTTC,CASSVGTSAYNEQFF
TRBJ1-2,TRBV6-6,NA,TRBD1,TGTGCCAGCAGTTACTCCGACAGGGCCTCCAATGGCTACACCTTC,CASSYSDRASNGYTF
TRBJ2-1,TRBV5-1,NA,NA,TGCGCCAGCAGCTTGGACAGGGAGTACAATGAGCAGTTCTTC,CASSLDREYNEQFF
TRBJ2-3,TRBV7-2,NA,NA,TGTGCCAGCAGCTTGAGTCAGGGGTACGATACGCAGTATTTT,CASSLSQGYDTQYF
TRBJ1-2,TRBV5-1,few,NA,TGCGCCAGCAGCTTTAACAGGGAAGGCTACACCTTC,CASSFNREGYTF
TRBJ2-7,TRBV7-2,NA,TRBD2,TGTGCCAGCACTCTAGCGGGAGTAAACTACGAGCAGTACTTC,CASTLAGVNYEQYF
TRBJ2-2,TRBV19,few,NA,TGTGCCAGTAGTATACGGACCGGGGAGCTGTTTTTT,CASSIRTGELFF
TRBJ1-1,TRBV28,few,NA,TGTGCCAGCAGTTTAATCGGGGGGAACACTGAAGCTTTCTTT,CASSLIGGNTEAFF
TRBJ1-1,TRBV27,few,NA,TGTGCCAGCAGTTCACAGGGAAGGACTGAAGCTTTCTTT,CASSSQGRTEAFF
TRBJ2-2,TRBV7-3,NA,TRBD2,TGTGCCAGCAGTTTAGGACTAGCGGGGGGGCGTCGCACCGGGGAGCTGTTTTTT,CASSLGLAGGRRTGELFF
TRBJ2-1,TRBV4-1,NA,TRBD2,TGCGCCAGCAGCCAAGCGGGCCTAGCGGTTTTCAATGAGCAGTTCTTC,CASSQAGLAVFNEQFF
TRBJ1-2,TRBV4-3,NA,NA,TGCGCCAGCAGCCAGGAACCGGGAGCTCACCGCTATGGCTACACCTTC,CASSQEPGAHRYGYTF
TRBJ2-7,TRBV6-5,few,NA,TGTGCCAGCAGTTATTCGGGACAATCCTACGAGCAGTACTTC,CASSYSGQSYEQYF
TRBJ1-2,TRBV2,NA,NA,TGTGCCAGCAGTCGGGACATCAACTATGGCTACACCTTC,CASSRDINYGYTF
TRBJ1-6,TRBV5-1,few,TRBD1,TGCGCCAGCAGCTTGGGACAGGGATCGGGTAATTCACCCCTCCACTTT,CASSLGQGSGNSPLHF
TRBJ2-1,TRBV5-4,NA,TRBD2,TGTGCCAGCAGCTCGTCCCAGCGGGGCTACAATGAGCAGTTCTTC,CASSSSQRGYNEQFF
TRBJ2-7,TRBV6-5,NA,NA,TGTGCCAGCAGTTACTCAGGAGGGGCCAGCTCCTACGAGCAGTACTTC,CASSYSGGASSYEQYF
TRBJ1-2,TRBV9,few,TRBD1,TGTGCCAGCAGCGTAGCGACAGGGAACCTCTATGGCTACACCTTC,CASSVATGNLYGYTF
TRBJ2-7,TRBV10-1,NA,TRBD2,TGCGCCAGCAGGGGGGGGTACTACGAGCAGTACTTC,CASRGGYYEQYF